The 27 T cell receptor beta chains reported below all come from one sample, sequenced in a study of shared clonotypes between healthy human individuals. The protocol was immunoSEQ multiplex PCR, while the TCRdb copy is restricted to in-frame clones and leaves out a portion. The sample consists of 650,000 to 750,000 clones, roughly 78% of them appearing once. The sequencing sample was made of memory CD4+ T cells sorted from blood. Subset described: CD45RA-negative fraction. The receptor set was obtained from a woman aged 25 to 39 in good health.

CDR3 sequence: CASSPRQGWGKWSNQPQHF. Written as DNA, the CDR3 is TGTGCCAGCAGTCCGAGACAGGGATGGGGAAAATGGAGCAATCAGCCCCAGCATTTT. The V gene is TRBV27, the J gene TRBJ1-5, with TRBD1 matching 7 bases. Germline values: CDR1 MNHEY, CDR2 SMNVEV (reference sequence). The V and J ends lost 5 bases and 1 base, in that order; junction bases with no gene match: 17. The CDR3 loop spans 19 amino acids.

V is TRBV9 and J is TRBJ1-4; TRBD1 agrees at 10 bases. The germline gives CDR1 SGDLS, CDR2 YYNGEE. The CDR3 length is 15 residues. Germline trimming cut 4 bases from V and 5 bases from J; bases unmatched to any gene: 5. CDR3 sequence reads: CASSWGTGENEKLFF. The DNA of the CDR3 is TGTGCCAGCAGCTGGGGGACAGGGGAGAATGAAAAACTGTTTTTT.

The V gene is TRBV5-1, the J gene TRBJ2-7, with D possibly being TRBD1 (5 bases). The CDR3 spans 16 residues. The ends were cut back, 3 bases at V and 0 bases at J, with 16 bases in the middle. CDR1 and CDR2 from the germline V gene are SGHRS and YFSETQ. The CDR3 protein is CASSSFLDTGSYEQYF. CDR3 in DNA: TGCGCCAGCAGCTCTTTTCTAGACACAGGCTCCTACGAGCAGTACTTC.

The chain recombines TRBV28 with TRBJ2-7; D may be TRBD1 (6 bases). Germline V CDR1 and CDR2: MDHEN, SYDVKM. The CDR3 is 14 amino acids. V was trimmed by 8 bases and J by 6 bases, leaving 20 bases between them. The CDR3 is CASRPQGSLGEQYF. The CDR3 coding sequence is TGTGCCAGCCGTCCCCAGGGGAGCTTAGGCGAGCAGTACTTC.

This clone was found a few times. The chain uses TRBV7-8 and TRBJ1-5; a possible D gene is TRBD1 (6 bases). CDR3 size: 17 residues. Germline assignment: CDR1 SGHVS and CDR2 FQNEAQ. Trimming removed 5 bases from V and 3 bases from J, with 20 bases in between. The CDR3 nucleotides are TGTGCCAGCAGCACGCCCGAGGGACACCTAGACAATCAGCCCCAGCATTTT. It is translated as CASSTPEGHLDNQPQHF.

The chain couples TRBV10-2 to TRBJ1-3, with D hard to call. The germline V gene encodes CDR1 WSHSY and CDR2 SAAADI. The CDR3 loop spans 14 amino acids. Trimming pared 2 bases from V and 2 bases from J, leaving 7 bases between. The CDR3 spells CASSEIYAGNTIYF. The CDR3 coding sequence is TGCGCCAGCAGTGAGATTTATGCTGGAAACACCATATATTTT.

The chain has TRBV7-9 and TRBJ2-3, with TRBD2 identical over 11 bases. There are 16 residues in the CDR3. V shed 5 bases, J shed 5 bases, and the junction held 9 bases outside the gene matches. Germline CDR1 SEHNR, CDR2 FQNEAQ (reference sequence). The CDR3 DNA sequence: TGTGCCAGCAGCCCAATACTAGCGGGAGCAAGAGATACGCAGTATTTT. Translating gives CASSPILAGARDTQYF.

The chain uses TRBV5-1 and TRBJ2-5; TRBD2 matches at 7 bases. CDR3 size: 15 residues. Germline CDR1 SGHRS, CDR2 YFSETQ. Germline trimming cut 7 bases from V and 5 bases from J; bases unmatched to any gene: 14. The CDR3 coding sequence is TGCGCCAGCTCCCCCCCTGCGGGAGATCTGGAGACCCAGTACTTC. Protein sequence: CASSPPAGDLETQYF. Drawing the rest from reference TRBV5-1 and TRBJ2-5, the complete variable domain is KAGVTQTPRYLIKTRGQQVTLSCSPISGHRSVSWYQQTPGQGLQFLFEYFSETQRNKGNFPGRFSGRQFSNSRSEMNVSTLELGDSALYLCASSPPAGDLETQYFGPGTRLLVL.

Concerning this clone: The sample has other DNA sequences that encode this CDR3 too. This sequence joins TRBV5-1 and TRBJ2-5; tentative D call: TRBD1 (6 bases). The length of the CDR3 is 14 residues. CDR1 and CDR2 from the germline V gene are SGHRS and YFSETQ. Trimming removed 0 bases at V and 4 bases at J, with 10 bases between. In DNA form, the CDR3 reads TGCGCCAGCAGCTTGGGTCTGGGGGCAGAGACCCAGTACTTC. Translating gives CASSLGLGAETQYF.

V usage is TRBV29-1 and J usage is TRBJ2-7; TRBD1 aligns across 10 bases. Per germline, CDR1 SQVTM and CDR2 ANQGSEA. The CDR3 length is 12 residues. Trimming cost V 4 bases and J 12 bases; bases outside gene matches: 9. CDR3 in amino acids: CSVGERGQGLYF. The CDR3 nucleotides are TGCAGCGTTGGGGAAAGGGGACAGGGGTTGTACTTC.

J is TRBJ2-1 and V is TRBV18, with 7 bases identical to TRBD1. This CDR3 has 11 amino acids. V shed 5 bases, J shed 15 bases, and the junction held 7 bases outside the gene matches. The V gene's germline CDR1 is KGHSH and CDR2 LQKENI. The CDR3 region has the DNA TGTGCCAGCTCAACCCGGACAGGTCGGTTCTTC. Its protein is CASSTRTGRFF.

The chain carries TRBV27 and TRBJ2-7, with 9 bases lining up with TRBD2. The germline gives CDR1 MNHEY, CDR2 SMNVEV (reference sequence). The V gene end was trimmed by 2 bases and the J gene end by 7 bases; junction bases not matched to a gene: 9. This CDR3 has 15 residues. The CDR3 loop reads CASSLGVAGVGEQYF. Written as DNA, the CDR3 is TGTGCCAGCAGTTTAGGAGTAGCGGGAGTTGGGGAGCAGTACTTC.

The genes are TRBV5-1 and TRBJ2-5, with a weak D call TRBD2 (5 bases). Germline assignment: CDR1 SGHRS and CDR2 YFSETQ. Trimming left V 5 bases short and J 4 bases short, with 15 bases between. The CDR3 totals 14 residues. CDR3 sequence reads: CASRFLGGLETQYF. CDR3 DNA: TGCGCCAGCAGATTTCTCGGCGGGCTAGAGACCCAGTACTTC.

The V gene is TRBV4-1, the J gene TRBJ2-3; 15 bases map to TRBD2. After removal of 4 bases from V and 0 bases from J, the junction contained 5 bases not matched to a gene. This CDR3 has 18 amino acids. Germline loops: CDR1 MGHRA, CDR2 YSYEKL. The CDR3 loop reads CASSPGTSGRQSTDTQYF. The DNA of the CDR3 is TGCGCCAGCAGCCCTGGGACTAGCGGGAGGCAAAGCACAGATACGCAGTATTTT.

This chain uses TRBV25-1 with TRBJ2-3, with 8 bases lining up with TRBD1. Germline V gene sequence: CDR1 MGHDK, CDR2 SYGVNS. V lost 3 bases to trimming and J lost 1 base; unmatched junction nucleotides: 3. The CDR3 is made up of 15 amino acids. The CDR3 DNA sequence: TGTGCCAGCAGTGAGGGGGGACAGGGCACAGATACGCAGTATTTT. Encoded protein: CASSEGGQGTDTQYF.

The CDR3, as DNA: TGTGCCAGCAGCTCCCCGCAGGCCTTGGGCTACACCTTC. This translates into CASSSPQALGYTF. This rearrangement joins TRBV11-2 to TRBJ1-2; D is uncertain. Trimming took off 4 bases at V and 8 bases at J, with 14 bases between the two ends. The germline gives CDR1 SGHAT, CDR2 FQNNGV. The CDR3 is 13 amino acids.

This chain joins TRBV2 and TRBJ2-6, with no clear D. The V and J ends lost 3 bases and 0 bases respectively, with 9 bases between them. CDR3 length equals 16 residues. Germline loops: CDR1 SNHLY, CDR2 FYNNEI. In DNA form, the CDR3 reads TGTGCCAGCAGTGATGGAGCAGTCTCTGGGGCCAACGTCCTGACTTTC. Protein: CASSDGAVSGANVLTF.

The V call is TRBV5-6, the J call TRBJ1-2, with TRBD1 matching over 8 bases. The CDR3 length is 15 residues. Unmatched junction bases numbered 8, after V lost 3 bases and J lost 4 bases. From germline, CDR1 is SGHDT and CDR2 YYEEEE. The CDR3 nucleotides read TGTGCCAGCAGCTCCGTAGACAGGGGTGGCTATGGCTACACCTTC. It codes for CASSSVDRGGYGYTF.

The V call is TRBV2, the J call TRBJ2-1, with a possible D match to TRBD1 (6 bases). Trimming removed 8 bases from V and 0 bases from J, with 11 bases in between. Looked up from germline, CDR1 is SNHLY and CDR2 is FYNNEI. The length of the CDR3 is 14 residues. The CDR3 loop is CASGQGSSYNEQFF. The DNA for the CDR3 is TGTGCCAGCGGTCAGGGGAGCTCCTACAATGAGCAGTTCTTC.

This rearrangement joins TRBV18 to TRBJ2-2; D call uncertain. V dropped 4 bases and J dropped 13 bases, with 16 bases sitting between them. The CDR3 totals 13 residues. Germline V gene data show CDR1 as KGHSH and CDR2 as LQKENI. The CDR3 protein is CASSQGYTEWLFF. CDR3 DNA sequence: TGTGCCAGCTCACAAGGGTACACGGAATGGCTGTTTTTT.

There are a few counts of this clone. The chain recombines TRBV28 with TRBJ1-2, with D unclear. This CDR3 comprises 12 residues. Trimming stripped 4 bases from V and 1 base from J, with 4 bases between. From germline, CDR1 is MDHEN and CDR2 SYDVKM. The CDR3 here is CASSWSNYGYTF. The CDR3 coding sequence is TGTGCCAGCAGTTGGAGTAACTATGGCTACACCTTC.

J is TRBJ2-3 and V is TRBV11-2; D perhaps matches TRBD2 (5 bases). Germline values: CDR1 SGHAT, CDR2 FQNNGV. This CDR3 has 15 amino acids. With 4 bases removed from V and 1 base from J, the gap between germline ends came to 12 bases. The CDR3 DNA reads TGTGCCAGCAGCTCTCGGGTCGGGGGCACAGATACGCAGTATTTT. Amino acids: CASSSRVGGTDTQYF.

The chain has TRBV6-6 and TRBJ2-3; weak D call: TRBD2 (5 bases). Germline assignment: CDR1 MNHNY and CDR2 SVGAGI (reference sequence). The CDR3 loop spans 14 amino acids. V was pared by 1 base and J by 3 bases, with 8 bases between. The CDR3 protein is CASSYYGITDTQYF. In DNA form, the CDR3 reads TGTGCCAGCAGTTACTACGGGATTACAGATACGCAGTATTTT.

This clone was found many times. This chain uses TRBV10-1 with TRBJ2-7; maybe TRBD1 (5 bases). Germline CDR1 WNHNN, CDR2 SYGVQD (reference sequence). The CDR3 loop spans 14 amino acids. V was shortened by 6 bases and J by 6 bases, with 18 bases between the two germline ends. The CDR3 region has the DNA TGCGCCAGCAGAGAGATCACAGGATCAGGCGAGCAGTACTTC. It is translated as CASREITGSGEQYF.

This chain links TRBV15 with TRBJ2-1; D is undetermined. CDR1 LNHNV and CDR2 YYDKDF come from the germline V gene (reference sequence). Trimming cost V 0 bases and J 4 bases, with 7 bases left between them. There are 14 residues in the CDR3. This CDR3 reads CATSRDHGYNEQFF. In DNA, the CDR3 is TGTGCCACCAGCAGAGATCACGGTTACAATGAGCAGTTCTTC. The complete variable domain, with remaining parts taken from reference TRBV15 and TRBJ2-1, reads DAMVIQNPRYQVTQFGKPVTLSCSQTLNHNVMYWYQQKSSQAPKLLFHYYDKDFNNEADTPDNFQSRRPNTSFCFLDIRSPGLGDTAMYLCATSRDHGYNEQFFGPGTRLTVL.

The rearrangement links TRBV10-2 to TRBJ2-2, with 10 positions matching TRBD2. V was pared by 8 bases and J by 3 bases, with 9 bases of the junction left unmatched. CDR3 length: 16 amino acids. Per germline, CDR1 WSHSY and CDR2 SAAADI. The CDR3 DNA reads TGCGCCAGCGAGAGCGGGAGGGCCTTATACACCGGGGAGCTGTTTTTT. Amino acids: CASESGRALYTGELFF.

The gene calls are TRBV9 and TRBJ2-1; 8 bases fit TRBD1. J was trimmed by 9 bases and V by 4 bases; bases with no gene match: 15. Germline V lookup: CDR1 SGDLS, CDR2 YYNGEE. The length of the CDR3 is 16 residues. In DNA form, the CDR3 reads TGTGCCAGCAGCCTACCGGGACAGGCCGTATACGGTGAGCAGTTCTTC. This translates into CASSLPGQAVYGEQFF.